A single T cell receptor beta chain is shown here with its context. The antigen remains undetermined. Trimming cost V 1 base and J 5 bases; bases outside gene matches: 5. CDR3 length: 15 residues. The authors made TCR beta libraries by quantitative 5'-RACE with molecular barcodes. In TCRdb, the 5' RACE reads were re-called with MiXCR into one record per CDR3 protein. The sample has 350,000 or so distinct CDR3 sequences, under 8.5% seen once. This sample is part of a study of CD8 T cells in ankylosing spondylitis. Whole-study results and caveats: The authors reported significant enrichment of disease-linked clones in matched ankylosing spondylitis synovial fluid. One TCR beta motif, made up of roughly eight highly homologous variants, appeared characteristic of ankylosing spondylitis blood. Earlier literature documents some of the motif variants in reactive arthritis synovial fluid and blood. Within peripheral blood, clones linked to disease were CD8+ and relatively rare.

The receptor's source is a male donor with ankylosing spondylitis. Sequencing was performed on blood, either unsorted or a sorted T cell fraction (not recorded which). The V call is TRBV12-3 or TRBV12-4, the J call TRBJ1-5; TRBD1 matches at 7 bases. The CDR3 reads CASSLGQGSDQPQHF. For the CDR3, the DNA is TGTGCCAGCAGTTTAGGACAGGGTTCGGATCAGCCCCAGCATTTT.